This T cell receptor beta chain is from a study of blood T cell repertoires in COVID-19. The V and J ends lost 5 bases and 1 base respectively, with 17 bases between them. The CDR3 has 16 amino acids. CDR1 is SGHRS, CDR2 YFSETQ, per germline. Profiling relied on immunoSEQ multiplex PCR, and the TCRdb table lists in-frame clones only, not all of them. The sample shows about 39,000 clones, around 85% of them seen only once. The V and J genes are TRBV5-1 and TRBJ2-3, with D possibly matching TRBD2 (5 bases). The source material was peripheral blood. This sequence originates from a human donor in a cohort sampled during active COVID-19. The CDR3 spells CASSSLASIGTDTQYF. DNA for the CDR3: TGCGCCAGCAGTTCGTTGGCTAGCATCGGCACAGATACGCAGTATTTT.